A single sample is the source of the 8 T cell receptor beta chains below, sequenced in a study of CD8+ T cells in alopecia areata. Once RNA had been extracted, it was reverse transcribed into cDNA to act as the sequencing template. Profiling relied on immunoSEQ multiplex PCR, and the TCRdb table lists in-frame clones only, not all of them. The sample consists of tens of thousands of clones, 50% to 75% of them appearing once. Source: CD8+ T cells sorted from blood, taken at week 0. All receptors derive from a human donor with alopecia areata.

V usage is TRBV6-5 and J usage is TRBJ2-2, with 10 bases that match TRBD2. Germline-derived CDR1 and CDR2 are MNHEY and SVGAGI. The V segment lost 8 bases and the J segment 3 bases; nucleotides outside the gene matches: 3. This CDR3 has 14 amino acids. The CDR3 is CASLSGRYTGELFF. As DNA, the CDR3 is TGTGCCAGCCTTAGCGGGAGGTACACCGGGGAGCTGTTTTTT.

This clone appeared a few times. V and J are TRBV5-1 and TRBJ1-6, with 7 positions matching TRBD1. The germline V gene encodes CDR1 SGHRS and CDR2 YFSETQ. The CDR3 spans 13 residues. J lost 9 bases, V lost 5 bases, and 5 bases had no gene match. This chain's CDR3 is CASRGDSFSPLHF. CDR3 in DNA: TGCGCCAGCAGGGGGGACAGCTTTTCACCCCTCCACTTT.

This rearrangement joins TRBV12-5 to TRBJ2-1, with TRBD1 matching over 8 bases. Unmatched junction bases numbered 8, after V lost 7 bases and J lost 3 bases. From germline, CDR1 is LGHNT and CDR2 FRNRAP. The CDR3 runs to 15 residues. CDR3 sequence: CASAPGTGYYNEQFF. DNA of the CDR3: TGTGCTAGTGCCCCCGGGACAGGATACTACAATGAGCAGTTCTTC.

V is TRBV29-1 and J is TRBJ1-2, with D possibly TRBD1 on 6 matching bases. The V end was cut by 7 bases, the J end by 2 bases, with 14 bases between. CDR1 is SQVTM and CDR2 is ANQGSEA in the germline V gene. The CDR3 has 13 residues. CDR3 nucleotide sequence: TGCAGCGCCATAGGGGGGGCCAACTATGGCTACACCTTC. Amino acids: CSAIGGANYGYTF.

This clone was detected once. The chain couples TRBV5-1 to TRBJ1-6, with D possibly matching TRBD1 (5 bases). CDR1 and CDR2 (germline): SGHRS, YFSETQ. V was clipped by 1 base and J by 9 bases, with 11 bases between them. The CDR3 covers 14 residues. Here the CDR3 reads CASSLRGQASPLHF. CDR3 nucleotides: TGCGCCAGCAGCTTGCGGGGCCAGGCTTCACCCCTCCACTTT.

The V and J genes are TRBV29-1 and TRBJ1-1, with TRBD1 as a possible D gene (6 bases). This CDR3 contains 13 residues. Trimming pared 3 bases from V and 2 bases from J, leaving 10 bases between. CDR1 and CDR2 (germline): SQVTM, ANQGSEA. CDR3 region: CSVEGRGNTEAFF. CDR3 DNA: TGCAGCGTTGAGGGCAGGGGAAACACTGAAGCTTTCTTT.

This clone was counted a few times. J is TRBJ2-1 and V is TRBV4-2, with D perhaps being TRBD1 or TRBD2 (6 bases each). The CDR3 is made up of 16 amino acids. Germline V gene lookup returns CDR1 LGHNA and CDR2 YNFKEQ. Trimming took 3 bases from V and 3 from J, leaving 15 bases between them. CDR3: CASSQRAGDFYNEQFF. For the CDR3, the DNA is TGTGCCAGCAGCCAGAGGGCAGGGGACTTCTACAATGAGCAGTTCTTC.

The V and J genes are TRBV9 and TRBJ1-1; 8 bases map to TRBD1. Germline CDR1 and CDR2: SGDLS and YYNGEE. This CDR3 spans 14 amino acids. With V trimmed by 3 bases and J by 7 bases, 8 bases remained unmatched. The CDR3 DNA follows: TGTGCCAGCAGCGCCGGGACAGGCTCATTTGAAGCTTTCTTT. The encoded protein is CASSAGTGSFEAFF. The full variable domain, completed using reference TRBV9 and TRBJ1-1, is DSGVTQTPKHLITATGQRVTLRCSPRSGDLSVYWYQQSLDQGLQFLIQYYNGEERAKGNILERFSAQQFPDLHSELNLSSLELGDSALYFCASSAGTGSFEAFFGQGTRLTVV.